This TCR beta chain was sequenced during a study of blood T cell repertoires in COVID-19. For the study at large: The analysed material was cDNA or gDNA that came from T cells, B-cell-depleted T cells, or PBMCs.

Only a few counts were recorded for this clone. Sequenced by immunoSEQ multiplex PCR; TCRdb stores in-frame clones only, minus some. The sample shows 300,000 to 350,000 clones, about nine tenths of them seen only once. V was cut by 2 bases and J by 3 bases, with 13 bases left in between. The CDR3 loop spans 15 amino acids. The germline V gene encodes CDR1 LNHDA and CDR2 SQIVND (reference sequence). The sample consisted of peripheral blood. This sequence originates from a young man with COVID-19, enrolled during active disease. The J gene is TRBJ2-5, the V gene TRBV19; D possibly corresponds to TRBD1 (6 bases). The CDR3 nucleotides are TGTGCCAGTAGTATAAGCAGGGGAGTGGAAGAGACCCAGTACTTC. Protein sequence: CASSISRGVEETQYF.